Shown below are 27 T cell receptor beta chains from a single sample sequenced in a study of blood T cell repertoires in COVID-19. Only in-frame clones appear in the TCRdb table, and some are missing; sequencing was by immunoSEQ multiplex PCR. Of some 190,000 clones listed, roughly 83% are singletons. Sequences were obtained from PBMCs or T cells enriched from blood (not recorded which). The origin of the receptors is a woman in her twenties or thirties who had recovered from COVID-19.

DNA of the CDR3: TGTGCCAGCAGCTTGACAGGAGGCGAGCAGTACTTC. Amino acids: CASSLTGGEQYF. V usage is TRBV7-3 and J usage is TRBJ2-7; D is perhaps TRBD1 (6 bases). Germline CDR1 is SGHTA and CDR2 is FQGTGA. Trimming removed 3 bases from V and 6 bases from J, with 9 bases in between. This CDR3 has 12 residues.

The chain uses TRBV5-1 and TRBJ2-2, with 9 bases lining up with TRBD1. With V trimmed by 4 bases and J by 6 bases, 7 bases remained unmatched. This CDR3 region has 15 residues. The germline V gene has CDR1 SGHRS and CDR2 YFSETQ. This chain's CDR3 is CASSTRQGVAGELFF. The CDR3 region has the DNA TGCGCCAGCAGCACCCGACAGGGGGTCGCCGGGGAGCTGTTTTTT.

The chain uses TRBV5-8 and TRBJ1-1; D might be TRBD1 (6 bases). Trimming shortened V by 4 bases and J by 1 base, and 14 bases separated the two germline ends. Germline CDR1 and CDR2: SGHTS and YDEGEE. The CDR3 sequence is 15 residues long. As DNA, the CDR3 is TGTGCCAGCAGCCGTGGTGGGGGCTGGAACACTGAAGCTTTCTTT. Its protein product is CASSRGGGWNTEAFF.

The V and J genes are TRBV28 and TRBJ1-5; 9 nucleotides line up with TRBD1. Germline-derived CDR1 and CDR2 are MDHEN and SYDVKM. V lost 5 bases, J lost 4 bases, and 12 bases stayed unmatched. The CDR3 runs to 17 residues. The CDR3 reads CASSLIQGAGGNQPQHF. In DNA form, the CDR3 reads TGTGCCAGCAGTCTCATACAGGGGGCCGGGGGGAATCAGCCCCAGCATTTT.

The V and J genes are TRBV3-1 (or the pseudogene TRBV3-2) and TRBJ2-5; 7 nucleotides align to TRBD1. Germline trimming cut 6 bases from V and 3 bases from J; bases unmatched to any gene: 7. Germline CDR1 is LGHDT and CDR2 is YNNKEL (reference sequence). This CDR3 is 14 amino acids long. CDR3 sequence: CASSPDRVKETQYF. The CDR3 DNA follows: TGTGCCAGCAGTCCAGACAGGGTCAAAGAGACCCAGTACTTC.

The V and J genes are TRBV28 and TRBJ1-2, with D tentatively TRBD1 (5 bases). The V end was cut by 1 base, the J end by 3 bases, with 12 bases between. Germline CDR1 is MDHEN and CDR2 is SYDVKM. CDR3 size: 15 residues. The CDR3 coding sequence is TGTGCCAGCAGTTTATCAAGGGGAGGGGACTATGGCTACACCTTC. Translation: CASSLSRGGDYGYTF.

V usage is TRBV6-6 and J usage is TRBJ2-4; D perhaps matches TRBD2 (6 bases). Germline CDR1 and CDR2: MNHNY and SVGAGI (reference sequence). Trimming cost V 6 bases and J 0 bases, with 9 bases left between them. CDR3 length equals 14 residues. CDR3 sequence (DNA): TGTGCCAGCAGGGGGGGTCTAGCCAAAAACATTCAGTACTTC. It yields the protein CASRGGLAKNIQYF.

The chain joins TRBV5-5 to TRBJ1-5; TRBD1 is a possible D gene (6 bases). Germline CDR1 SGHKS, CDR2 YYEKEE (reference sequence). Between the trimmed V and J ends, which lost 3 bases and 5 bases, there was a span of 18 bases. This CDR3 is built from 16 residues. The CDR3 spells CASSSWGQGVYQPQHF. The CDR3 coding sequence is TGTGCCAGCAGCTCTTGGGGGCAGGGAGTCTATCAGCCCCAGCATTTT.

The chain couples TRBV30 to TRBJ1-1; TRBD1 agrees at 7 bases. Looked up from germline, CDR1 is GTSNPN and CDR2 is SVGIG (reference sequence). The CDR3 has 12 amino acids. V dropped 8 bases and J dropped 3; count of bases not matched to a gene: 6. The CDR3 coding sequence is TGTGCCCACACAGGGGAGGACACTGAAGCTTTCTTT. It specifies CAHTGEDTEAFF.

The CDR3 is CASSPSRVSGYYEQYF. CDR3 bases: TGTGCCAGCAGCCCCTCTCGGGTTAGCGGGTACTACGAGCAGTACTTC. The chain links TRBV7-3 to TRBJ2-7, with 7 positions matching TRBD2. Germline V gene lookup returns CDR1 SGHTA and CDR2 FQGTGA. V lost 5 bases to trimming and J lost 3 bases; unmatched junction nucleotides: 13. CDR3 size: 16 residues.

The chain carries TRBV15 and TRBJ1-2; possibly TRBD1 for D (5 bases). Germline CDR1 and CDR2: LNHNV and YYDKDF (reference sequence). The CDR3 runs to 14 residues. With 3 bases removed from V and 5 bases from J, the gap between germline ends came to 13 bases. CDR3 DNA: TGTGCCACCAGCAGGGGGGAGGGAGGGTATGGCTACACCTTC. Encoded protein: CATSRGEGGYGYTF. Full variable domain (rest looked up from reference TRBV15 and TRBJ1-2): DAMVIQNPRYQVTQFGKPVTLSCSQTLNHNVMYWYQQKSSQAPKLLFHYYDKDFNNEADTPDNFQSRRPNTSFCFLDIRSPGLGDTAMYLCATSRGEGGYGYTFGSGTRLTVV.

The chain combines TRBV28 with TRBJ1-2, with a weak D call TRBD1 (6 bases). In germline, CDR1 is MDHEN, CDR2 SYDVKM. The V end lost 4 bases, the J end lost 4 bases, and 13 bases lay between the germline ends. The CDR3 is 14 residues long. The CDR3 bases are TGTGCCAGCAGTTGGACAGAAGAGGCCTATGGCTACACCTTC. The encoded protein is CASSWTEEAYGYTF.

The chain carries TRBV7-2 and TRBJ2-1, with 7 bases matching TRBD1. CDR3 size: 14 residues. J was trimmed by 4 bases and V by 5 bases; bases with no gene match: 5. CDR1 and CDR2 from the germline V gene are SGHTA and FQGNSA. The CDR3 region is CASSPTGLYNEQFF. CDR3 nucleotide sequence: TGTGCCAGCAGCCCGACAGGGTTATACAATGAGCAGTTCTTC.

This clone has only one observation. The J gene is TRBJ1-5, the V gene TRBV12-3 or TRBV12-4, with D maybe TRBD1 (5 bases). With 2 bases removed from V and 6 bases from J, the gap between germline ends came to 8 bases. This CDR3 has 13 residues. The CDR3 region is CASSLQGSQPQHF. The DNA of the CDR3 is TGTGCCAGCAGTTTACAGGGAAGTCAGCCCCAGCATTTT.

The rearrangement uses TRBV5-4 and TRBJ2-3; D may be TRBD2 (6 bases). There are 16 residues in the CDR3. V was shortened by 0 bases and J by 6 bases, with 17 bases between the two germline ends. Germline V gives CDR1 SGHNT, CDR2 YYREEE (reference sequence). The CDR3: CASSLGAGTQVDTQYF. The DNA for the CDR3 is TGTGCCAGCAGCTTGGGGGCGGGGACCCAGGTGGATACGCAGTATTTT.

As DNA, the CDR3 is TGTGCCAGCAGTGAATTTGGGACTAGCTGGCAAGAGACCCAGTACTTC. It translates to CASSEFGTSWQETQYF. The chain has TRBV2 and TRBJ2-5; 9 bases map to TRBD2. Germline-derived CDR1 and CDR2 are SNHLY and FYNNEI. The CDR3 totals 16 residues. V was clipped by 2 bases and J by 2 bases; unmatched bases: 6.

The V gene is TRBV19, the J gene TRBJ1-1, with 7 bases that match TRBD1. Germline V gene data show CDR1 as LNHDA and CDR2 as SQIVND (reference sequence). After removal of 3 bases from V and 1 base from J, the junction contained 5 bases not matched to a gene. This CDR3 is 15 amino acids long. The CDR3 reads CASSIPGGPNTEAFF. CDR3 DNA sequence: TGTGCCAGTAGTATCCCAGGGGGTCCGAACACTGAAGCTTTCTTT.

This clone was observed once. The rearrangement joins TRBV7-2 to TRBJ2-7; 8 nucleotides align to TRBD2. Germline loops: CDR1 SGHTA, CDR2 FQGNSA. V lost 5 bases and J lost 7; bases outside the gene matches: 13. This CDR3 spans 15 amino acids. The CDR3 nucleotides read TGTGCCAGCAGCCCAGAGCGGGGGACCGGATGGGAGCAGTACGTC. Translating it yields CASSPERGTGWEQYV.

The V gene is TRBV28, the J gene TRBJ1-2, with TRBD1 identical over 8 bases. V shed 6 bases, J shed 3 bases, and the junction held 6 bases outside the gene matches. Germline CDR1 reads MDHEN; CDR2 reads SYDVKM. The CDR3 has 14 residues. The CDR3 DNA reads TGTGCCAGCAGACCGACAGGGGCGGACTATGGCTACACCTTC. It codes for CASRPTGADYGYTF.

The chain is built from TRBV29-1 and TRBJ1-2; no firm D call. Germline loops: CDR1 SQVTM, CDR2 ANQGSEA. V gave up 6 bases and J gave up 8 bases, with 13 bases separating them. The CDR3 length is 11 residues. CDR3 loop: CSVLLRGGYTF. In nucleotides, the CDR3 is TGCAGCGTCCTATTGCGGGGAGGCTACACCTTC.

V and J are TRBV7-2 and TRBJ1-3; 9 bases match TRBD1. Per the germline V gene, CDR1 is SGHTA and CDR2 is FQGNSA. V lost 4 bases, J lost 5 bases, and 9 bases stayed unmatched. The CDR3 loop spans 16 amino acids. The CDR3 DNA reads TGTGCCAGCAGCTCACAGGGGGCCAAGGGCCGAAACACCATATATTTT. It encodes CASSSQGAKGRNTIYF. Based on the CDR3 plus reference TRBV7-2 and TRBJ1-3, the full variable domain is GAGVSQSPSNKVTEKGKDVELRCDPISGHTALYWYRQSLGQGLEFLIYFQGNSAPDKSGLPSDRFSAERTGGSVSTLTIQRTQQEDSAVYLCASSSQGAKGRNTIYFGEGSWLTVV.

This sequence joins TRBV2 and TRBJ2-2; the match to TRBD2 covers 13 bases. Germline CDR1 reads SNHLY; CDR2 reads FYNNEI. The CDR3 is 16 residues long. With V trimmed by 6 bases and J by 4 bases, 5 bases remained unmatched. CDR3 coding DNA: TGTGCCAGCAGCGTGACTAGCGGGAGGAGCACCGGGGAGCTGTTTTTT. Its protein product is CASSVTSGRSTGELFF.

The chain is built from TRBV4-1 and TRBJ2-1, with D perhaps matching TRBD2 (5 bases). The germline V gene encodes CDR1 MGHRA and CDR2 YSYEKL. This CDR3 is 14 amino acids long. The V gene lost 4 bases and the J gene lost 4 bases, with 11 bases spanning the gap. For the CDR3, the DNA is TGCGCCAGCAGCCGCGAAGCGGTATACAATGAGCAGTTCTTC. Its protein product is CASSREAVYNEQFF.

This chain's CDR3 is CASSLDRGNNEQFF. The CDR3 coding sequence is TGTGCCAGCAGTCTAGACAGGGGGAATAATGAGCAGTTCTTC. This chain connects TRBV27 to TRBJ2-1; 9 positions match TRBD1. Germline assignment: CDR1 MNHEY and CDR2 SMNVEV (reference sequence). Trimming cost V 5 bases and J 7 bases; bases outside gene matches: 6. CDR3 size: 14 residues.

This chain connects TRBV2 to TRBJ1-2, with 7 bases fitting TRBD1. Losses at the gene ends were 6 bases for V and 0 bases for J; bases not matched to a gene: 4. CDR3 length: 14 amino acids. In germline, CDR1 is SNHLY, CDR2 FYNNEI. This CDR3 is CASRNDRANYGYTF. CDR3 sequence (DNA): TGTGCCAGCAGAAATGACAGGGCTAACTATGGCTACACCTTC. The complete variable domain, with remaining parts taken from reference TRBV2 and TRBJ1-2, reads EPEVTQTPSHQVTQMGQEVILRCVPISNHLYFYWYRQILGQKVEFLVSFYNNEISEKSEIFDDQFSVERPDGSNFTLKIRSTKLEDSAMYFCASRNDRANYGYTFGSGTRLTVV.

The CDR3 nucleotides read TGCAGTGCTAGTCTGTGGCGGGGGGAAGAGACCCAGTACTTC. Translating it yields CSASLWRGEETQYF. The chain has TRBV20-1 and TRBJ2-5; TRBD2 aligns across 8 bases. The germline CDR1 and CDR2 sequences are DFQATT and SNEGSKA (reference sequence). CDR3 length: 14 amino acids. Trimming removed 3 bases from V and 3 bases from J; junction bases left unmatched: 6.

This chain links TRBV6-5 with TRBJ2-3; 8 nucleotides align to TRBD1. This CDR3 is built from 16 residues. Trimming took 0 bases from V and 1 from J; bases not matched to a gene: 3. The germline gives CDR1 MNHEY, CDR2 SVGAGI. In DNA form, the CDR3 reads TGTGCCAGCAGTTACTCGACAGGGGAGGGCACAGATACGCAGTATTTT. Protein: CASSYSTGEGTDTQYF.